There are many counts of the clone carrying this TCR beta chain. Time point meaning: before trial treatment. The presence of advanced solid tumors lacking tumor-infiltrating lymphocytes characterized eligible patients. With V trimmed by 3 bases and J by 3 bases, 6 bases remained unmatched. This CDR3 spans 14 amino acids. Germline values: CDR1 DFQATT, CDR2 SNEGSKA (reference sequence). The data originate from a study of low-dose radiotherapy and immunotherapy resistance in tumors. Study context: While receiving nivolumab 240 mg every two weeks, patients also received ipilimumab 1 mg/kg every six weeks, both intravenously.

cDNA synthesis used a TRAV/TRBV-specific primer set for both chains. An approximately 19-cycle PCR with a constant-region primer and V-primer adapter amplified TCRs. Amplification of the isolated mRNA used in vitro transcription. In TCRdb, the reads were re-called with MiXCR into one record per CDR3 protein. The table includes 55,000 to 65,000 distinct CDR3 sequences, more than 25% detected once. V usage is TRBV20-1 and J usage is TRBJ2-5; 8 bases line up with TRBD2. The sequencing here drew on PBMCs, taken before treatment. The receptor was isolated from a male donor with rectosigmoid adenocarcinoma. The CDR3 here is CSASHGSGKETQYF. The CDR3 DNA follows: TGCAGTGCTAGTCACGGTAGCGGGAAAGAGACCCAGTACTTC.